These T cell receptor beta chains were read from a single sample in a study of CD8 T cells in Susac syndrome. A single record per CDR3 protein comes from TCRdb applying MiXCR to the immunoSEQ multiplex PCR reads. The sample lists around 200,000 distinct CDR3 sequences, approximately 94% occurring once. The specimen was CD4+ T cells from PBMCs. The receptors stem from a human donor with multiple sclerosis. CDR3s include the opening cysteine and the closing phenylalanine or tryptophan. D genes are given only for firm matches. Clone size is not always given. Where it is, it says once, few, many or a class for expanded clones.

len: 13
j_gene: TRBJ2-3
abundance: NA
d_gene: NA
v_gene: TRBV20-1
CDR3aa: CSASRARRDTQYF
CDR3nt: TGCAGTGCTTCCCGGGCAAGACGAGATACGCAGTATTTT

len: 16
j_gene: TRBJ1-1
abundance: NA
d_gene: NA
v_gene: TRBV7-2
CDR3aa: CASSLSPGAVNTEAFF
CDR3nt: TGTGCCAGCAGCTTATCGCCAGGGGCTGTGAACACTGAAGCTTTCTTT

len: 13
j_gene: TRBJ2-7
abundance: NA
d_gene: NA
v_gene: TRBV20-1
CDR3aa: CSLPGTQRYEQYF
CDR3nt: TGCTCTTTACCCGGGACCCAGCGGTACGAGCAGTACTTC

len: 13
j_gene: TRBJ2-7
abundance: NA
d_gene: TRBD2
v_gene: TRBV20-1
CDR3aa: CSARAGLALEQYF
CDR3nt: TGCAGTGCTAGAGCCGGACTAGCGCTCGAGCAGTACTTC

len: 16
j_gene: TRBJ2-1
abundance: once
d_gene: TRBD2
v_gene: TRBV20-1
CDR3aa: CSAPGSGGSSYNEQFF
CDR3nt: TGCAGTGCCCCCGGGAGCGGGGGGAGCTCCTACAATGAGCAGTTCTTC

len: 15
j_gene: TRBJ2-7
abundance: once
d_gene: TRBD1
v_gene: TRBV20-1
CDR3aa: CSARKGQGELYEQYF
CDR3nt: TGCAGTGCTAGAAAGGGACAGGGGGAGTTGTACGAGCAGTACTTC

len: 11
j_gene: TRBJ2-7
abundance: NA
d_gene: NA
v_gene: TRBV30
CDR3aa: CAWSGNEEQYF
CDR3nt: TGTGCCTGGAGTGGAAACGAGGAGCAGTACTTC

len: 15
j_gene: TRBJ1-5
abundance: NA
d_gene: TRBD1
v_gene: TRBV12-3/TRBV12-4
CDR3aa: CASGPTRTGSQPQHF
CDR3nt: TGTGCCAGCGGTCCCACCCGGACAGGCAGTCAGCCCCAGCATTTT

len: 14
j_gene: TRBJ2-5
abundance: few
d_gene: NA
v_gene: TRBV28
CDR3aa: CASSLTASQETQYF
CDR3nt: TGTGCCAGCAGCCTCACAGCGTCCCAAGAGACCCAGTACTTC

len: 14
j_gene: TRBJ2-5
abundance: once
d_gene: TRBD2
v_gene: TRBV7-2
CDR3aa: CASSLASGEETQYF
CDR3nt: TGTGCCAGCAGCTTAGCCAGCGGGGAGGAGACCCAGTACTTC

len: 15
j_gene: TRBJ1-1
abundance: NA
d_gene: NA
v_gene: TRBV11-1
CDR3aa: CASSLGGPLNTEAFF
CDR3nt: TGTGCCAGCAGCTTAGGTGGACCCTTGAACACTGAAGCTTTCTTT

len: 17
j_gene: TRBJ2-6
abundance: NA
d_gene: NA
v_gene: TRBV4-3
CDR3aa: CASSQDLGGTGANVLTF
CDR3nt: TGCGCCAGCAGCCAAGATCTTGGTGGGACTGGGGCCAACGTCCTGACTTTC

len: 13
j_gene: TRBJ1-2
abundance: NA
d_gene: NA
v_gene: TRBV30
CDR3aa: CAWSVGDTYGYTF
CDR3nt: TGTGCCTGGAGTGTAGGCGATACGTATGGCTACACCTTC

len: 18
j_gene: TRBJ2-6
abundance: NA
d_gene: TRBD1
v_gene: TRBV5-1
CDR3aa: CASSLRDRAASGANVLTF
CDR3nt: TGCGCCAGCAGCCTCCGGGACAGGGCTGCATCTGGGGCCAACGTCCTGACTTTC

len: 18
j_gene: TRBJ1-5
abundance: once
d_gene: NA
v_gene: TRBV23-1
CDR3aa: CASSRSWNRDMRNQPQHF
CDR3nt: TGCGCCAGCAGTCGATCATGGAACCGGGACATGCGGAATCAGCCCCAGCATTTT

len: 13
j_gene: TRBJ1-2
abundance: NA
d_gene: NA
v_gene: TRBV29-1
CDR3aa: CSVIRDGGNGYTF
CDR3nt: TGCAGCGTTATCCGGGACGGGGGGAATGGCTACACCTTC

len: 11
j_gene: TRBJ2-7
abundance: NA
d_gene: NA
v_gene: TRBV10-3
CDR3aa: CAISVTHEQYF
CDR3nt: TGTGCCATCAGTGTAACCCACGAGCAGTACTTC

len: 16
j_gene: TRBJ2-7
abundance: NA
d_gene: NA
v_gene: TRBV27
CDR3aa: CASSGTTGTQFGEQYF
CDR3nt: TGTGCCAGCAGTGGAACAACAGGGACCCAGTTCGGCGAGCAGTACTTC